This T cell receptor beta chain was documented in a study of T cells in Graves' hyperthyroidism and ophthalmopathy. Across the whole study: Peripheral blood was collected at initial diagnosis, before any treatment. Study results and caveats: For ophthalmopathy, model prediction preceded onset by a median roughly 6.3 months.

Enrolled ophthalmopathy patients presented with a Clinical Activity Score of at least 3, a NOSPECS grade of at least 4, and disease duration under 3 months. Those patients with uncontrolled infection, other autoimmune disease, pregnancy or lactation were excluded. Amplification of TCR beta CDR3 regions used RNA as the template. HTBI primers were used for first-round RT-PCR of the TCR CDR3. TCRdb redid the calling of the multiplex PCR reads with MiXCR, one entry per CDR3 protein. The sample carries almost 350,000 distinct CDR3 sequences, 15% to 20% recorded once. This clonotype was detected many times. Its antigen is not known. This receptor was identified in a woman aged 40 to 49 with Graves' ophthalmopathy. Sequencing was performed on blood.

In DNA form, the CDR3 reads TGTGCCAGCAGCGACGGGACAGTCCATAGCAATCAGCCCCAGCATTTT. Translated, it gives CASSDGTVHSNQPQHF. This chain uses TRBV6-2 or TRBV6-3 with TRBJ1-5; TRBD1 agrees at 7 bases. The junction had 8 bases not matched to a gene; V was cut back by 6 bases and J by 0 bases. The CDR3 runs 16 residues. CDR1 is MNHEY and CDR2 is SVGEGT in the germline V gene.